The 13 T cell receptor beta chains in this list originate from one sample, sequenced in a study of blood T cell repertoires in COVID-19. Data came from immunoSEQ multiplex PCR; TCRdb stores just in-frame clones and leaves some out. The data hold a few hundred thousand clones, with 80% to 90% observed a single time. Sequenced material: peripheral blood. All receptors come from a man aged 60 to 69 who had recovered from COVID-19.

The chain uses TRBV29-1 and TRBJ1-2, with 10 bases matching TRBD1. The CDR3 consists of 14 residues. Germline V gene data show CDR1 as SQVTM and CDR2 as ANQGSEA. The ends lost 6 bases at V and 6 bases at J; junction bases unmatched: 10. The CDR3 loop reads CSVYNLGTGDGYTF. The CDR3 region has the DNA TGCAGCGTCTACAACCTTGGGACAGGGGATGGCTACACCTTC.

This chain uses TRBV30 with TRBJ2-7; 7 bases are shared with TRBD1. The CDR3 is 11 residues long. CDR1 is GTSNPN, CDR2 SVGIG, per germline (reference sequence). The ends lost 0 bases at V and 8 bases at J; junction bases unmatched: 1. CDR3 sequence: CAWSVGGKQYF. Written as DNA, the CDR3 is TGTGCCTGGAGTGTAGGGGGCAAGCAGTACTTC.

The chain couples TRBV2 to TRBJ1-5, with D maybe TRBD1 (6 bases). Trimming removed 3 bases from V and 3 bases from J, with 9 bases in between. This CDR3 is built from 14 residues. Germline CDR1 SNHLY, CDR2 FYNNEI. The CDR3 protein is CASSDSGANQPQHF. The CDR3 DNA reads TGTGCCAGCAGTGATTCAGGGGCCAATCAGCCCCAGCATTTT.

Concerning this clone itself: Different DNA sequences within this sample yield the same CDR3. The CDR3 DNA follows: TGTGCCAGCAGCGTAGATGCAGGGGCTAACTATGGCTACACCTTC. Its protein product is CASSVDAGANYGYTF. The V and J genes are TRBV9 and TRBJ1-2, with TRBD1 as a possible D gene (6 bases). V shed 0 bases and J shed 0 bases, with 9 bases lying between them. Germline assignment: CDR1 SGDLS and CDR2 YYNGEE. The CDR3 loop spans 15 amino acids.

This sequence joins TRBV3-1 (or the pseudogene TRBV3-2) and TRBJ1-3, with 8 bases that match TRBD1. The V gene end was trimmed by 1 base and the J gene end by 4 bases; junction bases not matched to a gene: 0. This CDR3 contains 14 residues. CDR1 is LGHDT and CDR2 is YNNKEL in the germline V gene (reference sequence). CDR3 loop: CASSQGTGGNTIYF. The CDR3 DNA is TGTGCCAGCAGCCAAGGGACAGGGGGAAACACCATATATTTT.

This chain links TRBV9 with TRBJ1-2, with D perhaps matching TRBD1 (5 bases). The CDR3 length is 11 residues. CDR1 is SGDLS and CDR2 is YYNGEE in the germline V gene. V lost 4 bases, J lost 5 bases, and 6 bases lay in between. CDR3 residues: CASSQGYGYTF. The CDR3 coding sequence is TGTGCCAGCAGCCAGGGATATGGCTACACCTTC.

The chain combines TRBV27 with TRBJ1-2; D uncertain. V lost 8 bases, J lost 4 bases, and 17 bases lay in between. Per the germline V gene, CDR1 is MNHEY and CDR2 is SMNVEV (reference sequence). The CDR3 has 14 residues. CDR3 residues: CASSMMQVGYGYTF. CDR3 nucleotides: TGTGCCAGCTCCATGATGCAGGTTGGCTATGGCTACACCTTC.

The gene calls are TRBV11-2 and TRBJ1-2; 9 bases line up with TRBD1. V dropped 0 bases and J dropped 0; count of bases not matched to a gene: 8. The CDR3 spans 18 residues. From germline, CDR1 is SGHAT and CDR2 FQNNGV. The CDR3 loop reads CASSLDHSGQGTNYGYTF. CDR3 coding DNA: TGTGCCAGCAGCTTAGATCATTCGGGACAGGGAACTAACTATGGCTACACCTTC.

V gene TRBV27 combines with J gene TRBJ1-1; 7 bases line up with TRBD1. The length of the CDR3 is 14 residues. J was trimmed by 6 bases and V by 5 bases; bases with no gene match: 9. From germline, CDR1 is MNHEY and CDR2 SMNVEV (reference sequence). The CDR3 DNA reads as TGTGCCAGCAGTCTCAGACAGGGAATCGCTGAAGCTTTCTTT. This translates into CASSLRQGIAEAFF.

The CDR3 here is CASSIRGTNEKLFF. CDR3 nucleotides: TGTGCCAGTAGTATCCGGGGTACTAATGAAAAACTGTTTTTT. The chain carries TRBV19 and TRBJ1-4, with no clear D. V shed 3 bases and J shed 2 bases, with 7 bases lying between them. The CDR3 runs 14 residues. In germline, CDR1 is LNHDA, CDR2 SQIVND (reference sequence).

V and J are TRBV9 and TRBJ1-5, with 7 bases aligning to TRBD1. Germline lookup yields CDR1 SGDLS and CDR2 YYNGEE. Trimming removed 5 bases from V and 2 bases from J; junction bases left unmatched: 7. CDR3 length: 15 amino acids. The CDR3 region has the DNA TGTGCCAGCAGTCTCGGACAGGCAGGCAATCAGCCCCAGCATTTT. Its protein product is CASSLGQAGNQPQHF. Complete variable domain (other parts from reference TRBV9 and TRBJ1-5): DSGVTQTPKHLITATGQRVTLRCSPRSGDLSVYWYQQSLDQGLQFLIQYYNGEERAKGNILERFSAQQFPDLHSELNLSSLELGDSALYFCASSLGQAGNQPQHFGDGTRLSIL.

The V gene is TRBV24-1, the J gene TRBJ2-3; 7 bases agree with TRBD2. V lost 3 bases to trimming and J lost 6 bases; unmatched junction nucleotides: 2. CDR1 and CDR2 from the germline V gene are KGHDR and SFDVKD. The CDR3 is 13 residues long. CDR3 bases: TGTGCCACCAGTGATGACGGGGGGGATACGCAGTATTTT. The encoded protein is CATSDDGGDTQYF.

V usage is TRBV5-4 and J usage is TRBJ1-1, with 8 bases aligning to TRBD1. V trimming: 10 bases; J trimming: 3 bases; junction bases outside the gene matches: 8. The CDR3 consists of 13 residues. CDR1 is SGHNT and CDR2 is YYREEE in the germline V gene (reference sequence). The CDR3 DNA reads TGTGCCGTTCAGGGGGCCTTGTACACTGAAGCTTTCTTT. Its translation is CAVQGALYTEAFF. Using reference TRBV5-4 and TRBJ1-1 for the parts outside the CDR3, the full variable domain is ETGVTQSPTHLIKTRGQQVTLRCSSQSGHNTVSWYQQALGQGPQFIFQYYREEENGRGNFPPRFSGLQFPNYSSELNVNALELDDSALYLCAVQGALYTEAFFGQGTRLTVV.